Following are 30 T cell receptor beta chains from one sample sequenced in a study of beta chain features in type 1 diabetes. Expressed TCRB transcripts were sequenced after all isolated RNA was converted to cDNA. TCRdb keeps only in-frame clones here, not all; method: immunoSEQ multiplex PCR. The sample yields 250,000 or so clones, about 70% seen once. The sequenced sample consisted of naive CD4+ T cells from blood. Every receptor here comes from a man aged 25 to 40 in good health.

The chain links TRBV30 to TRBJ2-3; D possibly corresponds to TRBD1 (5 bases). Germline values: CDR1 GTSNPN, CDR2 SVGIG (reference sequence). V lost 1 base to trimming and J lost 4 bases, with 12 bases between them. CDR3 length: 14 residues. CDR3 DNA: TGTGCCTGGAGTGACGGTAGGGGTGCAGATACGCAGTATTTT. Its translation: CAWSDGRGADTQYF.

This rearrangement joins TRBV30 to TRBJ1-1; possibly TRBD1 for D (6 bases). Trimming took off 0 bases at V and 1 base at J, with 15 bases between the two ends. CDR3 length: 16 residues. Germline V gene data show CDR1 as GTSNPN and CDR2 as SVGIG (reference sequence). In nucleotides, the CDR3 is TGTGCCTGGAGTGTATTATGGGGGCTTAAGAACACTGAAGCTTTCTTT. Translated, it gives CAWSVLWGLKNTEAFF. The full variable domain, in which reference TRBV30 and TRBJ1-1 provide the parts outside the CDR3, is SQTIHQWPATLVQPVGSPLSLECTVEGTSNPNLYWYRQAAGRGLQLLFYSVGIGQISSEVPQNLSASRPQDRQFILSSKKLLLSDSGFYLCAWSVLWGLKNTEAFFGQGTRLTVV.

The CDR3 DNA reads TGTGCCAGCAGTTTATCGGGGCAGGGGAGCTATGGCTACACCTTC. Protein sequence: CASSLSGQGSYGYTF. This chain joins TRBV27 and TRBJ1-2; tentatively, D is TRBD1 (6 bases). This CDR3 comprises 15 residues. Germline-derived CDR1 and CDR2 are MNHEY and SMNVEV (reference sequence). V lost 0 bases and J lost 4, with 12 bases in between.

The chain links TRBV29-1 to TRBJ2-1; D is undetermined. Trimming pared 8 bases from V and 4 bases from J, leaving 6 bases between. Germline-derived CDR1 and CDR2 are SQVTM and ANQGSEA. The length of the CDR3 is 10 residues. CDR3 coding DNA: TGCAGCACTCAGTACAATGAGCAGTTCTTC. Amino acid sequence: CSTQYNEQFF.

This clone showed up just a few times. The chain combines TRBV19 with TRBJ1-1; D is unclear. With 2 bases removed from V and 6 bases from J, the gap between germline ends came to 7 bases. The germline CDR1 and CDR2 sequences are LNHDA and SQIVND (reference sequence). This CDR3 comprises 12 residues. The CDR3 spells CASSILGAEAFF. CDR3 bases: TGTGCCAGTAGTATACTAGGTGCTGAAGCTTTCTTT.

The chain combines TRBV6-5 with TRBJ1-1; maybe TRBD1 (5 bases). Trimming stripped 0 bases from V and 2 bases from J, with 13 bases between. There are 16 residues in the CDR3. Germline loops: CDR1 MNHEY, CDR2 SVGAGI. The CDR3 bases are TGTGCCAGCAGTTACTCGAGGGGTAGGGGAAACACTGAAGCTTTCTTT. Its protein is CASSYSRGRGNTEAFF.

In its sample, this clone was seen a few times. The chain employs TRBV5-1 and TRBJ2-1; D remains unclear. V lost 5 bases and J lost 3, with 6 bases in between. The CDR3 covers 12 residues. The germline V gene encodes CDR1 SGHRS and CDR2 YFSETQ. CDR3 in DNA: TGCGCCAGCAGGGCAGACTACAATGAGCAGTTCTTC. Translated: CASRADYNEQFF.

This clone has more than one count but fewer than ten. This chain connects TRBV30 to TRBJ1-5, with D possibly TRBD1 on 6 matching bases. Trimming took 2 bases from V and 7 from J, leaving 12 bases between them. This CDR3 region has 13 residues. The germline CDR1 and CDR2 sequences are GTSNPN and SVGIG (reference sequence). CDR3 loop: CAWSTGAGQPQHF. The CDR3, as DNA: TGTGCCTGGAGTACGGGGGCTGGGCAGCCCCAGCATTTT.

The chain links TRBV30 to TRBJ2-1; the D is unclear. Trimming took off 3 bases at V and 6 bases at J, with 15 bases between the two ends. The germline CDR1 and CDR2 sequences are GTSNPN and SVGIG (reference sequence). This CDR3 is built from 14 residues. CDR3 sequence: CAWRRRYPLNEQFF. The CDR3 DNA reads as TGTGCCTGGAGGCGGCGGTACCCTCTCAATGAGCAGTTCTTC.

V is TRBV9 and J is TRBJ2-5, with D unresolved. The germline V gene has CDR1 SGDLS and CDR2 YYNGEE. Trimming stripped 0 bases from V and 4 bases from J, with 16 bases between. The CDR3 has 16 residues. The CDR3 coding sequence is TGTGCCAGCAGCGTAGGTGACGCTCCTTGGGGAGAGACCCAGTACTTC. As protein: CASSVGDAPWGETQYF.

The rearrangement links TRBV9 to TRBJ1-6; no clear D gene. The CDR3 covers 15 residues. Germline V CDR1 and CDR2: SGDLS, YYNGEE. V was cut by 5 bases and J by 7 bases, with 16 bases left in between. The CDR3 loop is CASRVRGTQNSPLHF. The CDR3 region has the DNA TGTGCCAGCAGGGTCCGAGGAACTCAGAATTCACCCCTCCACTTT.

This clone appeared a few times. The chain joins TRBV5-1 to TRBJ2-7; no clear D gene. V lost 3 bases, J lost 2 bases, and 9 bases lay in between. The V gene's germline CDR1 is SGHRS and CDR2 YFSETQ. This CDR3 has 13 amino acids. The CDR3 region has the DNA TGCGCCAGCAGCTGGACCGACCCCTACGAGCAGTACTTC. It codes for CASSWTDPYEQYF.

The CDR3 DNA is TGTGCCAGCAGCTACCGAGGGACTAGCGGAAGCACAGATACGCAGTATTTT. It codes for CASSYRGTSGSTDTQYF. J is TRBJ2-3 and V is TRBV7-2; 11 bases align to TRBD2. CDR1 is SGHTA and CDR2 is FQGNSA in the germline V gene. The CDR3 runs to 17 residues. Trimming removed 4 bases from V and 0 bases from J; junction bases left unmatched: 6.

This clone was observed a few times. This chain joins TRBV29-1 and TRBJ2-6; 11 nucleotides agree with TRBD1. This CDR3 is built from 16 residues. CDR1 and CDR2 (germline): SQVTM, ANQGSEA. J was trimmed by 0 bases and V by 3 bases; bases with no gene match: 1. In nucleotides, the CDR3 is TGCAGCGTTGACGGGACAGGGGGCTCTGGGGCCAACGTCCTGACTTTC. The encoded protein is CSVDGTGGSGANVLTF.

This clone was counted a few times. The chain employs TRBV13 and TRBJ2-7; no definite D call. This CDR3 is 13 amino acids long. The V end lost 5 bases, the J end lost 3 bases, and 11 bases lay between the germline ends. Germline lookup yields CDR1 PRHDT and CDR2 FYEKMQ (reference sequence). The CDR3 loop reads CASSRNRHYEQYF. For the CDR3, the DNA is TGTGCCAGCAGCAGAAACAGACACTACGAGCAGTACTTC. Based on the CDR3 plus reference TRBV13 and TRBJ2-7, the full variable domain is AAGVIQSPRHLIKEKRETATLKCYPIPRHDTVYWYQQGPGQDPQFLISFYEKMQSDKGSIPDRFSAQQFSDYHSELNMSSLELGDSALYFCASSRNRHYEQYFGPGTRLTVT.

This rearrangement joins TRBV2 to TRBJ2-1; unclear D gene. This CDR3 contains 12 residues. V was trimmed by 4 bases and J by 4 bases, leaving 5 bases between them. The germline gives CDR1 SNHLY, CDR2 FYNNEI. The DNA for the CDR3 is TGTGCCAGCAGTGCTGCTTACAATGAGCAGTTCTTC. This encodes CASSAAYNEQFF.

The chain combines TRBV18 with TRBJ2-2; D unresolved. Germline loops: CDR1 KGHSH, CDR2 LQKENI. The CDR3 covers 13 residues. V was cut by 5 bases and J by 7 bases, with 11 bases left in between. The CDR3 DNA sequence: TGTGCCAGCTCAGCCGGGTTGAACGGGGAGCTGTTTTTT. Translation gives CASSAGLNGELFF.

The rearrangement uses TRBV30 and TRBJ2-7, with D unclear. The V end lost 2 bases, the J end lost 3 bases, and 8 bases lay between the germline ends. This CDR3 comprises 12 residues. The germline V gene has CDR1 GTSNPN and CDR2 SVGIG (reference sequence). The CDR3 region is CAWSPRYYEQYF. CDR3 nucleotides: TGTGCCTGGAGTCCGAGGTACTACGAGCAGTACTTC.

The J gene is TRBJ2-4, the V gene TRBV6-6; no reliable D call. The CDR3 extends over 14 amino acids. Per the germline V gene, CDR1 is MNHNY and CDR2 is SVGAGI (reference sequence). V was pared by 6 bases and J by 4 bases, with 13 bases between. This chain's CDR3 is CASSPGQPKNIQYF. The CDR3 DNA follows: TGTGCCAGCAGCCCCGGGCAGCCAAAAAACATTCAGTACTTC.

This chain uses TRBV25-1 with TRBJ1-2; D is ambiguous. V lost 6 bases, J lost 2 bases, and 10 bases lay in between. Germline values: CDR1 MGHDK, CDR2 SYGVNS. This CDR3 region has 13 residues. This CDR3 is CASSGWVNYGYTF. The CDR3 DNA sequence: TGTGCCAGCAGCGGCTGGGTGAACTATGGCTACACCTTC.

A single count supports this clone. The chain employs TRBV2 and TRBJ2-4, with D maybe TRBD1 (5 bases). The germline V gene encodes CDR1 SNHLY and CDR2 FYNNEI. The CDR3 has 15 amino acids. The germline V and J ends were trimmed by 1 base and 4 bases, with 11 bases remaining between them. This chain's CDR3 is CASSEVREGKNIQYF. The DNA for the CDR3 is TGTGCCAGCAGTGAAGTCAGGGAAGGAAAAAACATTCAGTACTTC.

The CDR3 spells CASSLGQVSGEQYF. In DNA form, the CDR3 reads TGTGCCAGCAGCTTAGGCCAAGTGTCGGGCGAGCAGTACTTC. The rearrangement joins TRBV7-2 to TRBJ2-7; D call uncertain. Germline V lookup: CDR1 SGHTA, CDR2 FQGNSA. Trimming took 1 base from V and 6 from J, leaving 13 bases between them. CDR3 length: 14 residues.

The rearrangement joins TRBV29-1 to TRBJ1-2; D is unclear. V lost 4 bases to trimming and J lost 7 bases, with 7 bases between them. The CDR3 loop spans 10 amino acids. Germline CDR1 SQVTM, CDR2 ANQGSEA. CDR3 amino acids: CSVAEVGYTF. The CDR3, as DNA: TGCAGCGTTGCCGAGGTTGGCTACACCTTC.

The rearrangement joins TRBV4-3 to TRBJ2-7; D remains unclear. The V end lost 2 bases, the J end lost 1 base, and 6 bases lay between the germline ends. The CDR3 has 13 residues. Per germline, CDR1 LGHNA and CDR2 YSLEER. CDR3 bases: TGCGCCAGCAGCCAACGGGTGTCCTACGAGCAGTACTTC. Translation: CASSQRVSYEQYF.

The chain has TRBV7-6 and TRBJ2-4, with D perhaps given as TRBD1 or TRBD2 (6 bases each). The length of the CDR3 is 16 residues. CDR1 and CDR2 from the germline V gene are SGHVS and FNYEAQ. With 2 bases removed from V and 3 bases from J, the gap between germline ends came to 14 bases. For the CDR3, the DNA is TGTGCCAGCAGCTTATTTGGGGGGCAAGGCAAAAACATTCAGTACTTC. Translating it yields CASSLFGGQGKNIQYF.

The CDR3 region is CASSYSAGGANTEAFF. The CDR3 region has the DNA TGTGCCAGCAGTTACTCGGCAGGGGGCGCGAACACTGAAGCTTTCTTT. J is TRBJ1-1 and V is TRBV6-6; 8 bases are shared with TRBD1. Germline lookup yields CDR1 MNHNY and CDR2 SVGAGI (reference sequence). Trimming cost V 0 bases and J 1 base; bases outside gene matches: 4. The length of the CDR3 is 16 residues.

The CDR3 DNA reads as TGTGCCATCAGTGGCCGCTCTGGGGCCAACGTCCTGACTTTC. This codes for CAISGRSGANVLTF. The V and J genes are TRBV10-3 and TRBJ2-6; D is ambiguous. With 4 bases removed from V and 0 bases from J, the gap between germline ends came to 4 bases. Germline lookup yields CDR1 ENHRY and CDR2 SYGVKD. The CDR3 has 14 residues.

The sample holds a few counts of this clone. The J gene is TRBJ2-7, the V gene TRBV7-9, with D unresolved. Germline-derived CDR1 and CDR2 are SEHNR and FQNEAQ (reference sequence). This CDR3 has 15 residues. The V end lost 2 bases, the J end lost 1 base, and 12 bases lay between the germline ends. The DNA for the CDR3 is TGTGCCAGCAGCTTAACGTTTACAGTATCCTACGAGCAGTACTTC. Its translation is CASSLTFTVSYEQYF.

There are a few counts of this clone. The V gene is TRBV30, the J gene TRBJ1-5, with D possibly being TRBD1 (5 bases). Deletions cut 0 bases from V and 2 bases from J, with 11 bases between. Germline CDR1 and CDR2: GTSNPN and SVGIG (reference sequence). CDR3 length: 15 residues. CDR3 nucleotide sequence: TGTGCCTGGAGTGTCCAGGGTGGCGGCAATCAGCCCCAGCATTTT. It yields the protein CAWSVQGGGNQPQHF.

The CDR3 nucleotides are TGTGCCAGCTCACCGGCAGCACGATATGATGGCTACACCTTC. Its translation is CASSPAARYDGYTF. The chain links TRBV18 to TRBJ1-2, with D hard to call. Germline CDR1 KGHSH, CDR2 LQKENI. The length of the CDR3 is 14 residues. The V gene lost 3 bases and the J gene lost 6 bases, with 14 bases spanning the gap.